The sequence of this T cell receptor (beta chain) was determined in a study of CD8 T cells in ankylosing spondylitis. Study results and limitations: Ankylosing spondylitis blood appeared to be characterized by a TCR beta motif of under 10 highly homologous variants.

TCRdb processed the 5' RACE reads anew with MiXCR; each CDR3 protein has one entry. The table has roughly 700,000 distinct CDR3 sequences, under 20% seen once; the top ten hold around 19%. This clonotype has only a few counts. Its antigen remains unidentified. This CDR3 is 20 amino acids long. Trimming took 0 bases from V and 7 from J; bases not matched to a gene: 17. Germline loops: CDR1 DFQATT, CDR2 SNEGSKA (reference sequence). Sequencing was carried out using blood, either unsorted or a sorted T cell fraction (not recorded which). The receptor was isolated from a male donor with ankylosing spondylitis. V gene TRBV20-1 combines with J gene TRBJ2-1; TRBD2 agrees at 14 bases. The CDR3 bases are TGCAGTGCTAGAGATCTGGGGACTAGCGGGAGAGTGCGTTTTTGGAATGAGCAGTTCTTC. Protein product: CSARDLGTSGRVRFWNEQFF.